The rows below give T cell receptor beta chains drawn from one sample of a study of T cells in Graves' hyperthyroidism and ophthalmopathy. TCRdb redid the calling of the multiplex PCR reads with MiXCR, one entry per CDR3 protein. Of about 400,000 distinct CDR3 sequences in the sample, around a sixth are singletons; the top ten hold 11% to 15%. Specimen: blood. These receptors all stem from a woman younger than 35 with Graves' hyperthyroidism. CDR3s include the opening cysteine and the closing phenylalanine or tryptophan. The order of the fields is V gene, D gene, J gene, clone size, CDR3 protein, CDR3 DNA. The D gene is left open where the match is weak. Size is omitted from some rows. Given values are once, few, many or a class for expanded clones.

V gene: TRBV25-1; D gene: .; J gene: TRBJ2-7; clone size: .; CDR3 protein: CASSGLLEQYF; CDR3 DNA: TGTGCCAGCAGTGGCCTACTCGAGCAGTACTTC
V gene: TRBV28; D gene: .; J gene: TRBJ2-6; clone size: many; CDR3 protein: CASSSQGSGANVLTF; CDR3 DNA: TGTGCCAGCAGTTCTCAGGGTTCTGGGGCCAACGTCCTGACTTTC
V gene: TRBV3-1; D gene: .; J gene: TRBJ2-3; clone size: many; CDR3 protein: CASSPTRGVGTDTQYF; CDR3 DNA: TGTGCCAGCAGCCCCACCCGGGGCGTTGGCACAGATACGCAGTATTTT
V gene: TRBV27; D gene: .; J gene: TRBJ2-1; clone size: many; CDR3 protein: CASIGGGADNEQFF; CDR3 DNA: TGTGCCAGCATAGGGGGGGGGGCGGATAATGAGCAGTTCTTC
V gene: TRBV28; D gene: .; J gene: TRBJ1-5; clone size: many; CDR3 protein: CASTDTPRGKPQHF; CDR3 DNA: TGTGCCAGCACCGACACCCCCAGGGGCAAGCCCCAGCATTTT
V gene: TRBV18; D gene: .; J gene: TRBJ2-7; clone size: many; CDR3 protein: CASSPREQPYEQYF; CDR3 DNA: TGTGCCAGCTCACCACGGGAACAACCCTACGAGCAGTACTTC
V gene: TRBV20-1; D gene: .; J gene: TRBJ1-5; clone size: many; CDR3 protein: CSARVEGAEGGNQPQHF; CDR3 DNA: TGCAGTGCTAGAGTAGAAGGCGCGGAAGGGGGCAATCAGCCCCAGCATTTT
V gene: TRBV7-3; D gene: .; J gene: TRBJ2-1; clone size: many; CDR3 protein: CASSLRANRKAEQFF; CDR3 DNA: TGTGCCAGCAGCTTAAGGGCAAACCGAAAGGCGGAGCAGTTCTTC
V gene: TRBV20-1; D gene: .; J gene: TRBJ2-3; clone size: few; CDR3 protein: CSARLLDTQYF; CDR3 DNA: TGCAGTGCTAGGTTGTTGGATACGCAGTATTTT
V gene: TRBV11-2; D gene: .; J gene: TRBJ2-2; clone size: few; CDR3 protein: CASSLGPDPGAGELFF; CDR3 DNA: TGTGCCAGCAGCTTAGGTCCCGACCCCGGGGCCGGGGAGCTGTTTTTT
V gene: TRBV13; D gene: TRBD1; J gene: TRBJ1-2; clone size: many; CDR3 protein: CASSLGTGYGYTF; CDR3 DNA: TGTGCCAGCAGCCTCGGGACAGGCTATGGCTACACCTTC
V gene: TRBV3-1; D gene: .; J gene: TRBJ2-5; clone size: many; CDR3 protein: CASSHAPGETQYF; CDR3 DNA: TGTGCCAGCAGCCACGCCCCGGGAGAGACCCAGTACTTC
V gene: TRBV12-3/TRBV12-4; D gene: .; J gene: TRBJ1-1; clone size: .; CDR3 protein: CASSLRGAGTEAFF; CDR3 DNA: TGTGCCAGCAGTTTACGGGGGGCGGGGACTGAAGCTTTCTTT
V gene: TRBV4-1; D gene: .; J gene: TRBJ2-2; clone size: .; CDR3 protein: CASSQESRGFTGELFF; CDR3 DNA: TGCGCCAGCAGCCAAGAGAGTAGAGGGTTTACCGGGGAGCTGTTTTTT
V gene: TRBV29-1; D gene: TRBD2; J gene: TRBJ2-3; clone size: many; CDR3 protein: CSVDLGRDADTQYF; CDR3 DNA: TGCAGCGTTGATTTAGGGAGGGACGCAGATACGCAGTATTTT
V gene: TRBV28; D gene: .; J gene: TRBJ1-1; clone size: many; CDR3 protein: CASTSYVPFEAFF; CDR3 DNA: TGTGCCAGCACCTCATATGTACCTTTTGAAGCTTTCTTT
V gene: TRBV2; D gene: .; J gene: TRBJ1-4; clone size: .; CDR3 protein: CASRIGGREKLFF; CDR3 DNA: TGTGCCAGCAGAATTGGGGGGCGTGAAAAACTGTTTTTT
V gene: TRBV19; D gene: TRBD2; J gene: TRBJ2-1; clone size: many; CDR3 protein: CASRPSGGDNEQFF; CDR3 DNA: TGTGCCAGTAGACCAAGCGGGGGGGACAATGAGCAGTTCTTC
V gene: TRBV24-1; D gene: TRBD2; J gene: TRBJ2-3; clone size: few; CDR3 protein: CATSDPTSGSTDTQYF; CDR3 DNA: TGTGCCACCAGTGATCCGACTAGCGGGAGCACAGATACGCAGTATTTT
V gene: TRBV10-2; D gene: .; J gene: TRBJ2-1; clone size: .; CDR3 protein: CASSEQAGSSYNEQFF; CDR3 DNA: TGCGCCAGCAGTGAACAAGCGGGTAGCTCCTACAATGAGCAGTTCTTC
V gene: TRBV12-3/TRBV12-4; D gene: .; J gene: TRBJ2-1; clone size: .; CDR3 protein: CASSLGAGLFF; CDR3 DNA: TGTGCCAGCAGTTTAGGTGCAGGCTTGTTCTTC
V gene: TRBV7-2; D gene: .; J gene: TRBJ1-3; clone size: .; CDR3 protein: CASSADTFSGNTIYF; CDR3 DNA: TGTGCCAGCAGCGCGGACACATTCTCTGGAAACACCATATATTTT
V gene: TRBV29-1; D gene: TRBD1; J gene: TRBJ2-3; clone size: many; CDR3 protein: CSVEGDRGATDTQYF; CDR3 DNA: TGCAGCGTTGAAGGAGACAGGGGGGCAACAGATACGCAGTATTTT
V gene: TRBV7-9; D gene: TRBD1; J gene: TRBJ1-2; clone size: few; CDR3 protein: CASSGTGTGDGYTF; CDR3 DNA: TGTGCCAGCAGCGGGACCGGGACAGGGGATGGCTACACCTTC
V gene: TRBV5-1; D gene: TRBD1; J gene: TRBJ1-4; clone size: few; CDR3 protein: CASSFRQGANEKLFF; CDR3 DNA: TGCGCCAGCAGCTTTCGACAGGGGGCTAATGAAAAACTGTTTTTT
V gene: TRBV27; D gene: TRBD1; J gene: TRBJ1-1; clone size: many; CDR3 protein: CASSGTGGVMNTEAFF; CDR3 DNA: TGTGCCAGCTCCGGGACAGGGGGGGTCATGAACACTGAAGCTTTCTTT
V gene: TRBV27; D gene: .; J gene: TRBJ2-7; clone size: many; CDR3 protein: CASSLEQGPRSYEQYF; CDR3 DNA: TGTGCCAGCAGTTTGGAGCAAGGTCCAAGGTCCTACGAGCAGTACTTC
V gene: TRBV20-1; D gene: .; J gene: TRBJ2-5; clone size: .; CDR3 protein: CSASGARSQETQYF; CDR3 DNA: TGCAGTGCTAGTGGGGCTAGGAGTCAAGAGACCCAGTACTTC
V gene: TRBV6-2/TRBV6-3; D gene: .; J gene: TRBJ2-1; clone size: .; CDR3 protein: CASSNSYEQFF; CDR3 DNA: TGTGCCAGCAGCAATAGCTATGAGCAGTTCTTC
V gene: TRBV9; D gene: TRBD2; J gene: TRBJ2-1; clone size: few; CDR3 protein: CASSVVLAGEQFF; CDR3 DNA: TGTGCCAGCAGCGTAGTCCTAGCGGGAGAGCAGTTCTTC
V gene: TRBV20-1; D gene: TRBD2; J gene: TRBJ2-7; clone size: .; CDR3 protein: CSASGGGGRQYF; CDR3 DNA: TGCAGTGCAAGCGGGGGGGGGGGGCGGCAGTACTTC
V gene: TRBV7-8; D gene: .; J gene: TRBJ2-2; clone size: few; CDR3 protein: CASNTGTRNTGELFF; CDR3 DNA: TGTGCCAGCAACACCGGGACTCGAAACACCGGGGAGCTGTTTTTT
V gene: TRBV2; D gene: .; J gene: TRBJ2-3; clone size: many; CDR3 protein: CASMASGTTDTQYF; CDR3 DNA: TGTGCCAGCATGGCCTCGGGAACGACAGATACGCAGTATTTT
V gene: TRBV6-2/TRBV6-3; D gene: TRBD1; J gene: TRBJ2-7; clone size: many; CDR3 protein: CASNPGQGLSEQYF; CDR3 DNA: TGTGCCAGCAACCCGGGACAGGGATTAAGCGAGCAGTACTTC
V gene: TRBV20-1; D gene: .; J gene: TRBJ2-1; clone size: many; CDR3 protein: CSARDWGRPNNEQFF; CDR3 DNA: TGCAGTGCTAGAGATTGGGGTAGGCCCAACAATGAGCAGTTCTTC
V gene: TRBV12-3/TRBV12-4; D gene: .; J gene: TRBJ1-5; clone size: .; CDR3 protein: CASSFPRGDSNQPQHF; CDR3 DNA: TGTGCCAGCAGTTTTCCCCGAGGGGATAGCAATCAGCCCCAGCATTTT
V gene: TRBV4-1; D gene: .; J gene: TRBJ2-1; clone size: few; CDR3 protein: CASSQAPGGSYNEQFF; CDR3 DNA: TGCGCCAGCAGCCAAGCTCCCGGTGGCTCCTACAATGAGCAGTTCTTC
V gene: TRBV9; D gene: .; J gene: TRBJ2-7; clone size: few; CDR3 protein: CASSSAEPYEQYF; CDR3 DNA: TGTGCCAGCAGCTCCGCCGAACCCTACGAGCAGTACTTC
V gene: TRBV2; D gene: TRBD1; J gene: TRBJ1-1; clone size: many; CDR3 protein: CASSLRQGEGEAFF; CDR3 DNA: TGTGCCAGCAGTCTTCGACAGGGAGAGGGTGAAGCTTTCTTT
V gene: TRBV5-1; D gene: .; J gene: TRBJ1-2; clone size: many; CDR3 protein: CASSLAGEINYGYTF; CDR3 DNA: TGCGCCAGCAGCTTGGCCGGGGAAATAAACTATGGCTACACCTTC
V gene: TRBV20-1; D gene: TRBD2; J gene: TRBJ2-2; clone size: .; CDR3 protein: CSARDAGLAGGPNTGELFF; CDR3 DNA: TGCAGTGCTAGAGATGCCGGGCTAGCGGGAGGGCCGAACACCGGGGAGCTGTTTTTT
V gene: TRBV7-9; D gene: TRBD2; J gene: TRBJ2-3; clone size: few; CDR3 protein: CASEGSMAGGPADTQYF; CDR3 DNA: TGTGCCAGCGAAGGCTCTATGGCGGGAGGGCCGGCAGATACGCAGTATTTT
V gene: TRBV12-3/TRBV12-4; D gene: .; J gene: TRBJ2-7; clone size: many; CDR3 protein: CASRKGTASYEQYF; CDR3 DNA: TGTGCCAGCAGGAAAGGGACGGCTTCCTACGAGCAGTACTTC
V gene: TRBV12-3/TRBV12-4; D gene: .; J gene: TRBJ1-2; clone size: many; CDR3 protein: CASSAGLYGYTF; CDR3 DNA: TGTGCCAGCAGTGCCGGCCTCTATGGCTACACCTTC
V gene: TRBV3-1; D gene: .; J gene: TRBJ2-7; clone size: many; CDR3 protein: CASSPRTAIYSYEQYF; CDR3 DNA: TGTGCCAGCAGCCCTAGGACAGCTATCTACTCCTACGAGCAGTACTTC
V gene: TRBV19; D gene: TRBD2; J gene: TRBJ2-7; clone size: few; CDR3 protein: CASSIAGGSYEQYF; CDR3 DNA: TGTGCCAGTAGTATTGCGGGAGGCTCCTACGAGCAGTACTTC
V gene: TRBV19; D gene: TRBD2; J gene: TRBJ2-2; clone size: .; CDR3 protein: CASSILSGGDTGELFF; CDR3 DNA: TGTGCCAGTAGTATACTTAGCGGGGGGGACACCGGGGAGCTGTTTTTT
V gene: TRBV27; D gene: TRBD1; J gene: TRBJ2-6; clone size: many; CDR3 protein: CASSLMGQGFGANVLTF; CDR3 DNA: TGTGCCAGCAGTTTAATGGGACAGGGGTTCGGGGCCAACGTCCTGACTTTC
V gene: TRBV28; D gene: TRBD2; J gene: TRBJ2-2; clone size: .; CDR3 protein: CASSPRAGATNTGELFF; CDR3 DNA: TGTGCCAGCAGCCCTCGAGCGGGGGCAACGAACACCGGGGAGCTGTTTTTT
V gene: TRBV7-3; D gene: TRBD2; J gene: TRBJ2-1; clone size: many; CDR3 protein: CASSLTSGRSSEQFF; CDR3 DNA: TGTGCCAGCAGCTTAACTAGCGGGAGATCGAGTGAGCAGTTCTTC
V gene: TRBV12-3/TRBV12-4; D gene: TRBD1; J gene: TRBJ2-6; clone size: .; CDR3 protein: CASSRDRGPSRANVLTF; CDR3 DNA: TGTGCCAGCAGCCGGGACAGGGGACCCTCTCGGGCCAACGTCCTGACTTTC
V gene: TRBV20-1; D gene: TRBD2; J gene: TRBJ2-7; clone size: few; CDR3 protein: CSARDRDYSSYEQYF; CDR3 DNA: TGCAGTGCTAGAGACCGGGACTACAGCTCCTACGAGCAGTACTTC
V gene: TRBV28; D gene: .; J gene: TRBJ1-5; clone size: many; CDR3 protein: CASRAGPMGNQPQHF; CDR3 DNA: TGTGCCAGCCGTGCCGGGCCCATGGGAAATCAGCCCCAGCATTTT
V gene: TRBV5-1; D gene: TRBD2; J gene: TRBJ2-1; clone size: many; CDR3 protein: CASSSEPSLTSGASYNEQFF; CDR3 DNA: TGCGCCAGCAGCTCAGAGCCGTCTTTGACTAGCGGGGCTTCCTACAATGAGCAGTTCTTC
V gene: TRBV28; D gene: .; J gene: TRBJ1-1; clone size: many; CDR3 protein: CASSPPSGTVNTEAFF; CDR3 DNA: TGTGCCAGCAGTCCCCCGTCCGGGACGGTGAACACTGAAGCTTTCTTT
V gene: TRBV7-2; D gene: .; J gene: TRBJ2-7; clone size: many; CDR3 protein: CASSLGSHEQYF; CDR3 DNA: TGTGCCAGCAGCTTAGGGAGCCACGAGCAGTACTTC
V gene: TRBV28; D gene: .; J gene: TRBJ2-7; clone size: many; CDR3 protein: CASSPCDHRSYEQYF; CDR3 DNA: TGTGCCAGCAGTCCTTGCGACCACAGGTCCTACGAGCAGTACTTC
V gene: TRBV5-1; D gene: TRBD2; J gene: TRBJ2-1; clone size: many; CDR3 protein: CASSLESSGRYNEQFF; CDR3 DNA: TGCGCCAGCAGCTTGGAGTCTAGCGGGAGGTACAATGAGCAGTTCTTC